The clone carrying this T cell receptor beta chain has more than one count but fewer than ten. Antigen specificity is unknown. MiXCR was run by TCRdb on the 5' RACE reads, yielding one entry per CDR3 protein. The sample consists of approximately 250,000 distinct CDR3 sequences, over 15% of them appearing once. The data stem from a study of T-cell memory formation after mild COVID-19. The V and J ends lost 5 bases and 4 bases respectively, with 17 bases between them. The CDR3 is made up of 15 amino acids. CDR1 is SGHAT, CDR2 FQDESV, per germline (reference sequence). Notes on the study in general: Some clones that responded turned up in pre-infection memory, which suggests that cross-reactive memory joined in. Contracting clones from day 15 to 85 had balanced CD4/CD8; later expanders favoured CD4+.

The clonotype was recovered from a man between 18 and 35 years old who had mild COVID-19 (a few samples of this study predate the infection). Cell type and time point are not known. V is TRBV11-1 and J is TRBJ1-1; D possibly corresponds to TRBD1 (5 bases). The sequencing sample was made of PBMCs or a T cell subset sorted from them (not recorded which). CDR3 bases: TGTGCCAGCAGCCCGGCGGGGGGAATCCCCACTGAAGCTTTCTTT. It encodes CASSPAGGIPTEAFF.